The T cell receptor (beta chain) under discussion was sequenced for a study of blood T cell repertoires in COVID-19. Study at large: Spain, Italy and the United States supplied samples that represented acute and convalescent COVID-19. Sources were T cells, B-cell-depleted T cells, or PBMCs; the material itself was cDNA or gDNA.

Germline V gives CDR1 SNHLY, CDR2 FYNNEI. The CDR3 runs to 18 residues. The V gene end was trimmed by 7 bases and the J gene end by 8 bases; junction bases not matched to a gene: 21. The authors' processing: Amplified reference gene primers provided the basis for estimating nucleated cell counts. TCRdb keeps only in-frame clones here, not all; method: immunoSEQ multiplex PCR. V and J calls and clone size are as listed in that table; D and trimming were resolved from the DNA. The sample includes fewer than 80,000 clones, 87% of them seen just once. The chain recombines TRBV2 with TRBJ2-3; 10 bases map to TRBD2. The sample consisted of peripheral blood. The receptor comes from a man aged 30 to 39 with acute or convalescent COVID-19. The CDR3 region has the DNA TGTGCCAGCAAGAAGAGCGGGAGGGCCTCCGAGAGGTCTGGTACGCAGTATTTT. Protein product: CASKKSGRASERSGTQYF.